Here is one TCR beta chain with its context. The antigen remains undetermined. Treatment of the sample: oral pan-JAK inhibitor, 5-10 mg twice daily. RNA was isolated and reverse transcribed to cDNA, the sequencing template. Sequencing used immunoSEQ multiplex PCR; TCRdb keeps in-frame clones, though not all of them. The table lists 150,000 to 200,000 clones, less than 65% of them singletons, with 0.95% to 1.1% in the top ten. This sample is part of a study of CD8+ T cells in alopecia areata. General study results and limits: Scalp lesions, especially in alopecia totalis/universalis, had higher clonality than normal scalp. Scalp clonality decreased significantly with tofacitinib, and so did expanded CD8+ clones among the top 100. Many of the expanded lesional clones endured in scalp and blood while on tofacitinib.

With 2 bases removed from V and 0 bases from J, the gap between germline ends came to 7 bases. CDR3 length equals 14 residues. CDR1 and CDR2 (germline): SGHRS, YFSETQ. The sample was CD4+ T cells sorted from blood, taken at week 24, from a patient treated with tofacitinib. The genes are TRBV5-1 and TRBJ2-3; D perhaps matches TRBD2 (5 bases). This clonotype was sampled from a human donor with alopecia areata. CDR3 loop: CASSFTGSTDTQYF. The CDR3 bases are TGCGCCAGCAGCTTCACGGGAAGCACAGATACGCAGTATTTT.